This T cell receptor beta chain originates from a study of technical replicates of blood from a few donors. V was trimmed by 1 base and J by 4 bases, leaving 10 bases between them. CDR1 is GTSNPN, CDR2 SVGIG, per germline (reference sequence). The CDR3 spans 13 residues. The data were produced by immunoSEQ multiplex PCR, yet TCRdb's version contains in-frame clones alone and is incomplete. The data hold more than 9,500 clones, with approximately 95% observed a single time. The specimen sequenced was PBMCs. The chain is built from TRBV30 and TRBJ2-5; D may be TRBD2 (6 bases). The origin of this receptor is a human donor in good health. The DNA of the CDR3 is TGTGCCTGGAGTGCGGGGGTCATAGAGACCCAGTACTTC. It codes for CAWSAGVIETQYF.